The 17 T cell receptor beta chains below come from one sample, sequenced in a study of OX40 agonist ivuxolimab in advanced cancers. Here immunoSEQ multiplex PCR was the method, and the copy in TCRdb shows in-frame clones only, minus some. The table has 100,000 or so clones, 94% seen once. The input for sequencing was CD4+ or CD8+ T cells sorted from blood, taken in a trial of the OX40 agonist ivuxolimab. The receptors stem from an adult with an advanced solid tumor such as melanoma, head and neck, liver or kidney cancer.

The chain carries TRBV19 and TRBJ1-5, with a weak D call TRBD1 (5 bases). There are 14 residues in the CDR3. Germline V lookup: CDR1 LNHDA, CDR2 SQIVND (reference sequence). Trimming pared 3 bases from V and 4 bases from J, leaving 10 bases between. CDR3 sequence reads: CASSIEGSNQPQHF. Written as DNA, the CDR3 is TGTGCCAGTAGTATTGAGGGGAGTAATCAGCCCCAGCATTTT.

The CDR3 region is CASSLGPRLTNSPLHF. CDR3 nucleotides: TGTGCCAGCAGCTTGGGGCCCCGTCTGACTAATTCACCCCTCCACTTT. The chain has TRBV5-6 and TRBJ1-6; no definite D call. Trimming stripped 0 bases from V and 6 bases from J, with 13 bases between. CDR1 is SGHDT and CDR2 is YYEEEE in the germline V gene. This CDR3 spans 16 amino acids.

V is TRBV2 and J is TRBJ1-4, with D possibly matching TRBD1 (5 bases). The V end lost 2 bases, the J end lost 2 bases, and 6 bases lay between the germline ends. This CDR3 contains 14 residues. CDR1 is SNHLY, CDR2 FYNNEI, per germline. In DNA form, the CDR3 reads TGTGCCAGCAGTGAATGGGGCACTAATGAAAAACTGTTTTTT. As protein: CASSEWGTNEKLFF.

This chain uses TRBV5-1 with TRBJ2-7; D call uncertain. The CDR3 has 13 amino acids. Per the germline V gene, CDR1 is SGHRS and CDR2 is YFSETQ. Deletions cut 0 bases from V and 3 bases from J, with 7 bases between. In DNA, the CDR3 is TGCGCCAGCAGCTTGGTGGGCAGCTACGAGCAGTACTTC. It is translated as CASSLVGSYEQYF.

This chain joins TRBV15 and TRBJ2-3; D remains ambiguous. The CDR3 is made up of 17 amino acids. V lost 0 bases and J 1 base, leaving 14 bases between the germline ends. Germline V gene data show CDR1 as LNHNV and CDR2 as YYDKDF (reference sequence). CDR3 amino acids: CATSRDSRQSGTDTQYF. CDR3 nucleotide sequence: TGTGCCACCAGCAGAGATAGTCGGCAGTCCGGCACAGATACGCAGTATTTT.

The chain uses TRBV5-1 and TRBJ1-4; D is unclear. V dropped 3 bases and J dropped 3 bases, with 9 bases sitting between them. Germline CDR1 reads SGHRS; CDR2 reads YFSETQ. This CDR3 has 14 amino acids. Here the CDR3 reads CASSSGSPNEKLFF. The CDR3 DNA follows: TGCGCCAGCAGCTCTGGAAGTCCTAATGAAAAACTGTTTTTT. Combining the CDR3 with reference TRBV5-1 and TRBJ1-4 gives the whole variable domain KAGVTQTPRYLIKTRGQQVTLSCSPISGHRSVSWYQQTPGQGLQFLFEYFSETQRNKGNFPGRFSGRQFSNSRSEMNVSTLELGDSALYLCASSSGSPNEKLFFGSGTQLSVL.

This chain joins TRBV7-6 and TRBJ1-2, with 8 bases lining up with TRBD1. CDR1 SGHVS and CDR2 FNYEAQ come from the germline V gene. J lost 7 bases, V lost 4 bases, and 5 bases had no gene match. The CDR3 loop spans 13 amino acids. CDR3 bases: TGTGCCAGCAGCTCCGGACAGGGCACTGGCTACACCTTC. Translation gives CASSSGQGTGYTF.

The chain recombines TRBV19 with TRBJ2-6, with a possible D match to TRBD1 (6 bases). The CDR3 contains 17 residues. V was pared by 1 base and J by 2 bases, with 12 bases between. Germline V gives CDR1 LNHDA, CDR2 SQIVND (reference sequence). The CDR3 sequence is CASSIGIHRAGANVLTF. The CDR3 bases are TGTGCCAGTAGTATAGGGATCCACAGGGCTGGGGCCAACGTCCTGACTTTC.

This chain joins TRBV7-2 and TRBJ2-5; D might be TRBD1 (5 bases). The CDR3 contains 15 residues. CDR1 SGHTA and CDR2 FQGNSA come from the germline V gene. The V end was cut by 6 bases, the J end by 6 bases, with 20 bases between. CDR3 residues: CASSFDSALGQTQYF. The CDR3 DNA reads as TGTGCCAGCAGTTTCGACAGCGCCCTCGGCCAGACCCAGTACTTC. The entire variable domain, with the rest obtained from reference TRBV7-2 and TRBJ2-5, is as follows: GAGVSQSPSNKVTEKGKDVELRCDPISGHTALYWYRQSLGQGLEFLIYFQGNSAPDKSGLPSDRFSAERTGGSVSTLTIQRTQQEDSAVYLCASSFDSALGQTQYFGPGTRLLVL.

V is TRBV29-1 and J is TRBJ1-2; the D gene is possibly TRBD1 (5 bases). The germline V gene encodes CDR1 SQVTM and CDR2 ANQGSEA. V was pared by 0 bases and J by 5 bases, with 16 bases between. The CDR3 has 15 residues. The CDR3 loop is CSVEDLGASSYGYTF. In DNA, the CDR3 is TGCAGCGTTGAAGATCTAGGGGCTTCCTCATATGGCTACACCTTC. Using reference TRBV29-1 and TRBJ1-2 for the parts outside the CDR3, the full variable domain is SAVISQKPSRDICQRGTSLTIQCQVDSQVTMMFWYRQQPGQSLTLIATANQGSEATYESGFVIDKFPISRPNLTFSTLTVSNMSPEDSSIYLCSVEDLGASSYGYTFGSGTRLTVV.

The CDR3 sequence: CASSRPYPGTENSNQPQHF. CDR3 in DNA: TGCGCCAGCAGTCGCCCTTACCCCGGGACAGAAAATAGCAATCAGCCCCAGCATTTT. The rearrangement uses TRBV23-1 and TRBJ1-5, with TRBD1 identical over 7 bases. TRBV23-1 qualifies as an ORF whose function is uncertain. CDR3 length: 19 residues. Trimming removed 4 bases from V and 0 bases from J; junction bases left unmatched: 15.

This rearrangement joins TRBV20-1 to TRBJ2-2; D not certain. V shed 4 bases and J shed 3 bases, with 3 bases lying between them. The germline gives CDR1 DFQATT, CDR2 SNEGSKA (reference sequence). The CDR3 contains 11 residues. The CDR3 sequence: CSAIDTGELFF. Written as DNA, the CDR3 is TGCAGTGCTATCGACACCGGGGAGCTGTTTTTT.

This clone has a handful of counts. The chain carries TRBV28 and TRBJ1-5, with 8 bases aligning to TRBD1. The CDR3 runs to 14 residues. The germline CDR1 and CDR2 sequences are MDHEN and SYDVKM. The junction had 6 bases not matched to a gene; V was cut back by 7 bases and J by 4 bases. The CDR3 DNA reads as TGTGCCAGCAAAAGAGGACAGGGTAATCAGCCCCAGCATTTT. This translates into CASKRGQGNQPQHF.

This clone occurred once. This chain uses TRBV28 with TRBJ1-4; no definite D call. V lost 3 bases and J lost 8, with 19 bases in between. Germline CDR1 reads MDHEN; CDR2 reads SYDVKM. This CDR3 region has 16 residues. CDR3 protein: CASSLPRASPGEKLFF. The CDR3, as DNA: TGTGCCAGCAGTTTGCCCCGGGCCAGCCCTGGAGAAAAACTGTTTTTT.

This chain links TRBV5-1 with TRBJ1-1; D is ambiguous. Germline CDR1 SGHRS, CDR2 YFSETQ. The length of the CDR3 is 13 residues. V lost 8 bases and J 1 base, leaving 12 bases between the germline ends. CDR3 sequence reads: CASRDGPNTEAFF. The CDR3 DNA is TGCGCCAGTAGAGACGGCCCGAACACTGAAGCTTTCTTT.

CDR3 loop: CARGAAGEKLFF. In DNA, the CDR3 is TGCGCCCGGGGGGCCGCCGGTGAAAAACTGTTTTTT. The chain has TRBV5-1 and TRBJ1-4, with D maybe TRBD1 (6 bases). The CDR3 loop spans 12 amino acids. Per the germline V gene, CDR1 is SGHRS and CDR2 is YFSETQ. The V end was cut by 10 bases, the J end by 7 bases, with 14 bases between. Based on the CDR3 plus reference TRBV5-1 and TRBJ1-4, the full variable domain is KAGVTQTPRYLIKTRGQQVTLSCSPISGHRSVSWYQQTPGQGLQFLFEYFSETQRNKGNFPGRFSGRQFSNSRSEMNVSTLELGDSALYLCARGAAGEKLFFGSGTQLSVL.

The chain joins TRBV14 to TRBJ1-2; 7 bases match TRBD1. From germline, CDR1 is SGHDN and CDR2 FVKESK. CDR3 length: 15 residues. J lost 2 bases, V lost 4 bases, and 7 bases had no gene match. This CDR3 reads CASSLGQVENYGYTF. CDR3 coding DNA: TGTGCCAGCAGCCTTGGACAGGTGGAAAACTATGGCTACACCTTC.